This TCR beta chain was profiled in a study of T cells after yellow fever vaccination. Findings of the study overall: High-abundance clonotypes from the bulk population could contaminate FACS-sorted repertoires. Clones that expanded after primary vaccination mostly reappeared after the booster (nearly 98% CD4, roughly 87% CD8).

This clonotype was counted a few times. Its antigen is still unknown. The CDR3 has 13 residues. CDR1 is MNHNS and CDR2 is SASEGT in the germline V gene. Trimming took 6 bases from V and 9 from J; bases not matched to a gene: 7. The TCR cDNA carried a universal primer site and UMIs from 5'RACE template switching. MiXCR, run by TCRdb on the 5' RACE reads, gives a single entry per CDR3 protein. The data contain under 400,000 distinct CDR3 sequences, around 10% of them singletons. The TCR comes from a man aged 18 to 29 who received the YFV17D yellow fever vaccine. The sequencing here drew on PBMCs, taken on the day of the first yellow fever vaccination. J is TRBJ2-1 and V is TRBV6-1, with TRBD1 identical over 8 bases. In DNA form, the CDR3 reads TGTGCCAGCAGACAGGGGGATACCAGTGAGCAGTTCTTC. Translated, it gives CASRQGDTSEQFF.